This TCR beta chain was observed in a study of blood T cell repertoires in COVID-19. The repertoire was sequenced with immunoSEQ multiplex PCR; TCRdb's copy has only in-frame clones and lacks some. The repertoire holds more than 400,000 clones, with 70% to 90% as singletons. As to this clone: Other DNA sequences of this sample code for an identical CDR3.

The sequence came from a human donor in a cohort sampled during active COVID-19. Sequenced: peripheral blood.

The CDR3 is CAISESGTSGYNEQFF. The CDR3 coding sequence is TGTGCCATCAGTGAGTCGGGGACTAGCGGCTACAATGAGCAGTTCTTC. V gene TRBV10-3 combines with J gene TRBJ2-1; 11 nucleotides agree with TRBD2. The germline CDR1 and CDR2 sequences are ENHRY and SYGVKD. Unmatched junction bases numbered 1, after V lost 0 bases and J lost 3 bases. The CDR3 runs to 16 residues.